This TCR beta chain was captured in a study of blood T cells in healthy people across ages. Whole-study results and caveats: Age advanced and TCR beta diversity per million T cells fell, roughly linearly. CMV status of donors was not determined, possibly confounding expanded clonotype changes.

At least ten counts were recorded for this clonotype. Its antigen is unidentified. V lost 4 bases to trimming and J lost 3 bases, with 22 bases between them. Germline V gene data show CDR1 as LGHNA and CDR2 as YNFKEQ. CDR3 length equals 18 residues. The donors, aged roughly 6 to 95, were healthy Caucasians from Russia. PCR was performed a second time for roughly 7 to 11 cycles using a sample-barcoded 5' primer and a J-beta primer mix. TCRdb re-called the 5' RACE reads with MiXCR, one entry per CDR3 protein. The data show about 780,000 distinct CDR3 sequences, with around 68% seen just once and 28% held by the top ten.

The chain is built from TRBV4-2 and TRBJ2-1, with a possible D match to TRBD1 (6 bases). This sequence originates from a man aged 25-40 years in good health. Sequences were obtained from blood. The CDR3 sequence: CASSRQFAGAGVYNEQFF. In DNA form, the CDR3 reads TGTGCCAGCAGCCGACAATTTGCAGGGGCCGGGGTCTACAATGAGCAGTTCTTC.